By share of the sample, the clone carrying this TCR beta chain is medium-sized. For TCRbeta, the library was prepared with unique molecular identifiers. Via MiXCR, TCRdb re-called the PCR reads, giving one row per CDR3 protein. The sample holds roughly 90,000 distinct CDR3 sequences, 10% to 15% seen once. Deletions cut 0 bases from V and 6 bases from J, with 12 bases between. The CDR3 totals 14 residues. CDR1 and CDR2 from the germline V gene are SGHRS and YFSETQ. The sample is drawn from a study of T-cell reconstitution after alpha-beta-depleted transplantation in children. This chain links TRBV5-1 with TRBJ2-5, with D tentatively TRBD1 (5 bases). The TCR was taken from a human donor who donated a stem cell graft to a child with inherited bone marrow failure. Here the sequenced sample was PBMCs from the stem cell graft donor, taken from the stem cell graft. The CDR3 protein is CASSLGQSSKTQYF. The CDR3 nucleotides are TGCGCCAGCAGCTTGGGACAGTCCTCGAAGACCCAGTACTTC. The entire variable domain, with the rest obtained from reference TRBV5-1 and TRBJ2-5, is as follows: KAGVTQTPRYLIKTRGQQVTLSCSPISGHRSVSWYQQTPGQGLQFLFEYFSETQRNKGNFPGRFSGRQFSNSRSEMNVSTLELGDSALYLCASSLGQSSKTQYFGPGTRLLVL.